A single sample is the source of the 19 T cell receptor beta chains below, sequenced in a study of long-term antiretroviral therapy in people with HIV. Survey level was the resolution at which the v3.0 immunoSEQ assay ran. Only in-frame clones appear in the TCRdb table, and some are missing; sequencing was by immunoSEQ multiplex PCR. The top ten clones hold about 7% of a sample with about 29,000 clones, 88% of them seen once. Sequenced material: unsorted PBMCs, taken approximately 5 years before starting antiretroviral therapy. These receptor sequences come from a man aged 45-65 years with HIV.

V usage is TRBV2 and J usage is TRBJ1-1; D is perhaps TRBD1 (5 bases). V lost 4 bases and J lost 4, with 10 bases in between. CDR1 is SNHLY and CDR2 is FYNNEI in the germline V gene. The CDR3 length is 13 residues. DNA for the CDR3: TGTGCCAGCAGTGTCGGGGACGGCACTGAAGCTTTCTTT. As protein: CASSVGDGTEAFF.

The chain combines TRBV29-1 with TRBJ2-7; D is ambiguous. The CDR3 consists of 11 residues. Per the germline V gene, CDR1 is SQVTM and CDR2 is ANQGSEA. Trimming stripped 7 bases from V and 3 bases from J, with 10 bases between. The CDR3 sequence: CSARNIYEQYF. The CDR3 DNA reads TGCAGCGCGCGCAATATCTACGAGCAGTACTTC.

The J gene is TRBJ1-3, the V gene TRBV5-5; D may be TRBD1 (6 bases). Per the germline V gene, CDR1 is SGHKS and CDR2 is YYEKEE (reference sequence). CDR3 size: 18 residues. V lost 1 base to trimming and J lost 0 bases, with 17 bases between them. CDR3 residues: CASSLYSGGAGSGNTIYF. CDR3 in DNA: TGTGCCAGCAGCTTGTACAGTGGGGGCGCCGGCTCTGGAAACACCATATATTTT.

The chain has TRBV18 and TRBJ2-3; a possible D gene is TRBD2 (5 bases). CDR1 is KGHSH, CDR2 LQKENI, per germline. The CDR3 covers 15 residues. V was clipped by 2 bases and J by 2 bases, with 11 bases between them. The CDR3 loop reads CASSPAAGNTDTQYF. In DNA, the CDR3 is TGTGCCAGCTCACCAGCCGCCGGGAACACAGATACGCAGTATTTT.

J is TRBJ2-1 and V is TRBV5-1; maybe TRBD2 (6 bases). V was clipped by 0 bases and J by 7 bases, with 8 bases between them. This CDR3 has 13 residues. Per germline, CDR1 SGHRS and CDR2 YFSETQ. The CDR3 is CASSLVAGNEQFF. DNA for the CDR3: TGCGCCAGCAGCTTGGTCGCGGGGAATGAGCAGTTCTTC.

V gene TRBV29-1 combines with J gene TRBJ1-3; no firm D call. Trimming cost V 4 bases and J 0 bases, with 7 bases left between them. CDR1 SQVTM and CDR2 ANQGSEA come from the germline V gene. There are 13 residues in the CDR3. The CDR3 nucleotides are TGCAGCGTTGCAGAGATCTCTGGAAACACCATATATTTT. This encodes CSVAEISGNTIYF.

This clone occurred once. The chain carries TRBV6-5 and TRBJ2-7, with 10 nucleotides matching TRBD1. V lost 6 bases and J lost 1; bases outside the gene matches: 6. From germline, CDR1 is MNHEY and CDR2 SVGAGI. This CDR3 has 15 residues. The CDR3 protein is CASSRLGQGSYEQYF. DNA of the CDR3: TGTGCCAGCAGCCGACTGGGACAGGGGTCCTACGAGCAGTACTTC.

The chain joins TRBV6-6 to TRBJ1-2; D unclear. The ends were cut back, 6 bases at V and 6 bases at J, with 11 bases in the middle. Germline lookup yields CDR1 MNHNY and CDR2 SVGAGI (reference sequence). There are 12 residues in the CDR3. CDR3 DNA sequence: TGTGCCAGCAGCCCCGTTAGTAATGGCTACACCTTC. Translating it yields CASSPVSNGYTF.

This rearrangement joins TRBV5-1 to TRBJ2-7, with D perhaps matching TRBD1 (5 bases). CDR1 and CDR2 (germline): SGHRS, YFSETQ. The V and J ends lost 0 bases and 1 base respectively, with 11 bases between them. The CDR3 runs to 15 residues. The CDR3 loop reads CASSLDPDKSYEQYF. As DNA, the CDR3 is TGCGCCAGCAGCTTGGATCCGGACAAGTCCTACGAGCAGTACTTC.

For the CDR3, the DNA is TGCGCCAGCAGCTTGCCGACTAGACAAGAGACCCAGTACTTC. This codes for CASSLPTRQETQYF. The chain carries TRBV5-1 and TRBJ2-5; D might be TRBD2 (6 bases). The ends were cut back, 1 base at V and 2 bases at J, with 9 bases in the middle. This CDR3 comprises 14 residues. In germline, CDR1 is SGHRS, CDR2 YFSETQ.

The CDR3 here is CASRELGVGGYTF. CDR3 nucleotide sequence: TGTGCCAGCAGGGAATTAGGGGTAGGTGGCTACACCTTC. This rearrangement joins TRBV2 to TRBJ1-2; TRBD1 might be the D (5 bases). Per the germline V gene, CDR1 is SNHLY and CDR2 is FYNNEI. This CDR3 spans 13 amino acids. The V and J ends lost 6 bases and 7 bases respectively, with 15 bases between them.

CDR3 residues: CASSLTTGTGNQPQHF. The CDR3 DNA reads TGTGCCAGCAGCCTTACCACGGGGACTGGGAATCAGCCCCAGCATTTT. The V and J genes are TRBV16 and TRBJ1-5, with D tentatively TRBD1 (5 bases). The germline V and J ends were trimmed by 4 bases and 4 bases, with 17 bases remaining between them. The CDR3 is 16 amino acids. The germline V gene has CDR1 KGHSY and CDR2 FQNENV. Looking up the rest from reference TRBV16 and TRBJ1-5 gives the full variable domain: GEEVAQTPKHLVRGEGQKAKLYCAPIKGHSYVFWYQQVLKNEFKFLISFQNENVFDETGMPKERFSAKCLPNSPCSLEIQATKLEDSAVYFCASSLTTGTGNQPQHFGDGTRLSIL.

The sample holds a few counts of this clone. This chain links TRBV5-1 with TRBJ1-4; D gene unclear. The CDR3 sequence is 13 residues long. Germline V gene sequence: CDR1 SGHRS, CDR2 YFSETQ. The V gene lost 5 bases and the J gene lost 5 bases, with 10 bases spanning the gap. The CDR3 loop reads CASRSLRNEKLFF. CDR3 bases: TGCGCCAGCAGGTCTCTGAGGAATGAAAAACTGTTTTTT. Full variable domain (rest looked up from reference TRBV5-1 and TRBJ1-4): KAGVTQTPRYLIKTRGQQVTLSCSPISGHRSVSWYQQTPGQGLQFLFEYFSETQRNKGNFPGRFSGRQFSNSRSEMNVSTLELGDSALYLCASRSLRNEKLFFGSGTQLSVL.

V gene TRBV9 combines with J gene TRBJ1-5; D remains unclear. The CDR3 runs to 15 residues. The germline CDR1 and CDR2 sequences are SGDLS and YYNGEE. Trimming took off 0 bases at V and 4 bases at J, with 11 bases between the two ends. CDR3 sequence (DNA): TGTGCCAGCAGCGTAGACAGAGTAAAAAATCAGCCCCAGCATTTT. Translating gives CASSVDRVKNQPQHF.

The gene calls are TRBV9 and TRBJ1-3, with a possible D match to TRBD1 (6 bases). The V end lost 4 bases, the J end lost 3 bases, and 11 bases lay between the germline ends. The germline V gene has CDR1 SGDLS and CDR2 YYNGEE. This CDR3 is built from 14 residues. CDR3 protein: CASSIQGNGNTIYF. The CDR3 DNA follows: TGTGCCAGCAGCATACAGGGAAATGGAAACACCATATATTTT.

This rearrangement joins TRBV11-2 to TRBJ2-4, with D possibly being TRBD1 or TRBD2 (5 bases each). The CDR3 has 17 amino acids. Trimming shortened V by 0 bases and J by 7 bases, and 19 bases separated the two germline ends. The V gene's germline CDR1 is SGHAT and CDR2 FQNNGV. This chain's CDR3 is CASSLDWRSSSGNIQYF. The CDR3 coding sequence is TGTGCCAGCAGCTTAGATTGGAGGAGTAGTTCAGGGAACATTCAGTACTTC.

J is TRBJ1-3 and V is TRBV9; D gene unclear. CDR1 is SGDLS, CDR2 YYNGEE, per germline. The CDR3 runs to 15 residues. V was trimmed by 0 bases and J by 0 bases, leaving 7 bases between them. As DNA, the CDR3 is TGTGCCAGCAGCGTAGCCGGAAGCTCTGGAAACACCATATATTTT. This gives the protein CASSVAGSSGNTIYF.

The rearrangement joins TRBV11-1 to TRBJ1-2, with TRBD1 as a possible D gene (5 bases). The CDR3 is made up of 16 amino acids. Trimming pared 5 bases from V and 5 bases from J, leaving 21 bases between. The germline gives CDR1 SGHAT, CDR2 FQDESV (reference sequence). This chain's CDR3 is CASSPRDRRVDYGYTF. CDR3 sequence (DNA): TGTGCCAGCAGCCCCCGAGACAGAAGGGTTGATTATGGCTACACCTTC.

V is TRBV5-1 and J is TRBJ2-7; 10 bases line up with TRBD1. From germline, CDR1 is SGHRS and CDR2 YFSETQ. After removal of 3 bases from V and 2 bases from J, the junction contained 5 bases not matched to a gene. CDR3 length: 15 amino acids. The CDR3 loop is CASSSGQGGAYEQYF. The CDR3 DNA is TGCGCCAGCAGCTCCGGACAGGGGGGGGCCTACGAGCAGTACTTC.